This paragraph reports one T cell receptor beta chain. Its antigen is unknown. The data stem from a study of cytomegalovirus exposure and HLA in healthy donors. General observations from the study: An assumption of roughly uniform sequencing depth across donors underlay the presence/absence analyses.

CDR1 and CDR2 (germline): SGHRS, YFSETQ. Trimming stripped 4 bases from V and 2 bases from J, with 16 bases between. The CDR3 is made up of 17 amino acids. In the PCR, 60 Vbeta and 13 Jbeta primers were used. Data came from immunoSEQ multiplex PCR; TCRdb stores just in-frame clones and leaves some out. In the table there are about 160,000 clones, 70% to 75% of which are singletons. The sample taken for sequencing was PBMCs. The source of this sequence is a man in his late teens or twenties in good health and CMV-seropositive. The rearrangement joins TRBV5-1 to TRBJ2-6; D may be TRBD1 (6 bases). The DNA for the CDR3 is TGCGCCAGCAGCCCCCGACAGGATCGCGCTGGGGCCAACGTCCTGACTTTC. Residues: CASSPRQDRAGANVLTF. Complete variable domain (other parts from reference TRBV5-1 and TRBJ2-6): KAGVTQTPRYLIKTRGQQVTLSCSPISGHRSVSWYQQTPGQGLQFLFEYFSETQRNKGNFPGRFSGRQFSNSRSEMNVSTLELGDSALYLCASSPRQDRAGANVLTFGAGSRLTVL.